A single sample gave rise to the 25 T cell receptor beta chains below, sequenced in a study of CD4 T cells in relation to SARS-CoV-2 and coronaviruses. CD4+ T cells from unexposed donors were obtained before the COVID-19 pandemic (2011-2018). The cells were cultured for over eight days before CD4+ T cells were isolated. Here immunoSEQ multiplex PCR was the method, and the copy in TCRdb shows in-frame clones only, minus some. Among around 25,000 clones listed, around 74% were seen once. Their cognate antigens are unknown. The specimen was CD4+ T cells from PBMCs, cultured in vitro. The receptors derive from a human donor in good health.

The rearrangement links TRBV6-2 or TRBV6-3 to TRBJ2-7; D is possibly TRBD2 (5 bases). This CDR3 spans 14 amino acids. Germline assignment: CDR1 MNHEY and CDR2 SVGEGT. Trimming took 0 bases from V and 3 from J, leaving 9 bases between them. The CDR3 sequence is CASSYSGSGYEQYF. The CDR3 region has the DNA TGTGCCAGCAGTTACTCGGGAAGCGGCTACGAGCAGTACTTC.

The CDR3 sequence is CASSTGTSGRTDTQYF. CDR3 bases: TGTGCCAGCAGCACCGGGACTAGCGGGAGGACAGATACGCAGTATTTT. The chain recombines TRBV21-1 with TRBJ2-3; TRBD2, the D gene given by the table, was not confirmed from the DNA. TRBV21-1 is listed as a pseudogene. The CDR3 consists of 16 residues.

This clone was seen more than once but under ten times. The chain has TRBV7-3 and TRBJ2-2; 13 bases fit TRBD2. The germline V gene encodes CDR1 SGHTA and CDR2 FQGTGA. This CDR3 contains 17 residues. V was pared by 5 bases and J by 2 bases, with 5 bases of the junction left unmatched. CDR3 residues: CASSPGLAGVNTGELFF. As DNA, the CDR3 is TGTGCCAGCAGCCCCGGACTAGCGGGAGTCAACACCGGGGAGCTGTTTTTT.

This CDR3 is CASSYGTTGQPQHF. CDR3 in DNA: TGTGCCAGCAGTTACGGGACGACGGGGCAGCCCCAGCATTTT. The chain links TRBV6-2 or TRBV6-3 to TRBJ1-5; possibly TRBD1 for D (5 bases). In germline, CDR1 is MNHEY, CDR2 SVGEGT. The CDR3 covers 14 residues. V dropped 2 bases and J dropped 7 bases, with 12 bases sitting between them.

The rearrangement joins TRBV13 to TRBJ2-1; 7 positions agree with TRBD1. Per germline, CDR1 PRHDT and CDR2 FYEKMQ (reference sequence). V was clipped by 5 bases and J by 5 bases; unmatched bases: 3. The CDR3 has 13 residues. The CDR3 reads CASSPDRDNEQFF. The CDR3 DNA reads TGTGCCAGCAGCCCAGACAGGGACAATGAGCAGTTCTTC.

DNA of the CDR3: TGTGCCAGCAAGTCTGCAGGGAGTTCACCCCTCCACTTT. Protein: CASKSAGSSPLHF. V usage is TRBV27 and J usage is TRBJ1-6, with D perhaps matching TRBD1 (5 bases). Germline lookup yields CDR1 MNHEY and CDR2 SMNVEV (reference sequence). The CDR3 runs to 13 residues. Trimming shortened V by 7 bases and J by 9 bases, and 13 bases separated the two germline ends.

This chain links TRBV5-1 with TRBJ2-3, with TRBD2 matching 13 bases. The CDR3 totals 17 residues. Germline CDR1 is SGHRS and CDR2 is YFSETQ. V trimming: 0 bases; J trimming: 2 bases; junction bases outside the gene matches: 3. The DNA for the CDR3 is TGCGCCAGCAGCTTGGCAGGACTAGCGGGAGTCACAGATACGCAGTATTTT. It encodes CASSLAGLAGVTDTQYF.

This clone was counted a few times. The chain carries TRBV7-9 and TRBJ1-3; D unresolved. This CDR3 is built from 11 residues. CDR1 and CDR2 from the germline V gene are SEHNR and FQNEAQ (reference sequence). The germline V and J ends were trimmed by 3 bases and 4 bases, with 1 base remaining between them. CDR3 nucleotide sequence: TGTGCCAGCAGCTTCGGAAACACCATATATTTT. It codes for CASSFGNTIYF.

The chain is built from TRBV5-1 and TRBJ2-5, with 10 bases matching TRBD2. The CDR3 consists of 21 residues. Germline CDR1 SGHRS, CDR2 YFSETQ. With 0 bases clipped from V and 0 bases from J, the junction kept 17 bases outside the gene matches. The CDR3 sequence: CASSLVYASGREPTYQETQYF. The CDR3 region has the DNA TGCGCCAGCAGCTTGGTATATGCTAGCGGGAGAGAACCTACGTACCAAGAGACCCAGTACTTC.

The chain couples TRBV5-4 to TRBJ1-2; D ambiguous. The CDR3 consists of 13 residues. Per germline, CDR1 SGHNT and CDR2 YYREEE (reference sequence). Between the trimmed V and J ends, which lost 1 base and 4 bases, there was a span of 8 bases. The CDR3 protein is CASSLYGSYGYTF. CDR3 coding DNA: TGTGCCAGCAGCTTGTACGGCAGCTATGGCTACACCTTC. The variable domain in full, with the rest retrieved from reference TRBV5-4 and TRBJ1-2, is ETGVTQSPTHLIKTRGQQVTLRCSSQSGHNTVSWYQQALGQGPQFIFQYYREEENGRGNFPPRFSGLQFPNYSSELNVNALELDDSALYLCASSLYGSYGYTFGSGTRLTVV.

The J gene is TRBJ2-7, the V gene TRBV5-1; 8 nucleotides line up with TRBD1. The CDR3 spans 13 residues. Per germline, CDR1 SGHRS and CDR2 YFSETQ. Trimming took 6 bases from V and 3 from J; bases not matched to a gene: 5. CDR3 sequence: CASTLGTGYEQYF. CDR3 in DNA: TGCGCCAGCACCCTGGGGACAGGCTACGAGCAGTACTTC.

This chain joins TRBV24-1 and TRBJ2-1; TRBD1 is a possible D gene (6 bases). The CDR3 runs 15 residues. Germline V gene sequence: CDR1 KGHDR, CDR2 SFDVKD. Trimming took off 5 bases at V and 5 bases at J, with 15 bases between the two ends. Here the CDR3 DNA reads TGTGCCACCAGTGCCTTCGGACAGCTTAACAATGAGCAGTTCTTC. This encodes CATSAFGQLNNEQFF.

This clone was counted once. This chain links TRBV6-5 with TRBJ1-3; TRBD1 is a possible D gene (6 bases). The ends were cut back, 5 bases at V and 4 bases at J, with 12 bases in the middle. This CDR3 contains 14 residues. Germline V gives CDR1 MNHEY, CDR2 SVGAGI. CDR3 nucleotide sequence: TGTGCCAGCAGTACAGGGCTTACAGGAAACACCATATATTTT. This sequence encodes CASSTGLTGNTIYF.

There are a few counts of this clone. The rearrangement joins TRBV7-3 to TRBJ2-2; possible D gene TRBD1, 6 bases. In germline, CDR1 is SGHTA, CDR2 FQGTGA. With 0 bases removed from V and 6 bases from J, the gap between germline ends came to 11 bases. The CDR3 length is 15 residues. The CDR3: CASSLTTGSAGELFF. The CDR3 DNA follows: TGTGCCAGCAGCTTAACAACAGGGAGTGCCGGGGAGCTGTTTTTT.

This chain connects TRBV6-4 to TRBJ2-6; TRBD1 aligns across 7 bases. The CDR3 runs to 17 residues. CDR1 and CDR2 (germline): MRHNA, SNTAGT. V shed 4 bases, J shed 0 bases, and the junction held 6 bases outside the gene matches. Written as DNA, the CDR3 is TGTGCCAGCAGTGGAGAGACAGGGCCCTCTGGGGCCAACGTCCTGACTTTC. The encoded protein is CASSGETGPSGANVLTF.

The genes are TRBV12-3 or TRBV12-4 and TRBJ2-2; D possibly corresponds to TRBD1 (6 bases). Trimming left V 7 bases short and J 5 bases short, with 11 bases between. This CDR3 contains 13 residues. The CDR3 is CASNPDRTGELFF. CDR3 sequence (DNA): TGTGCCAGCAACCCAGACAGGACCGGGGAGCTGTTTTTT.

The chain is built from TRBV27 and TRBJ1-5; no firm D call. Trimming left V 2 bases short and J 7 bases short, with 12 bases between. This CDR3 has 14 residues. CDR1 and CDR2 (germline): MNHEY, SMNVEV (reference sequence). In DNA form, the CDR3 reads TGTGCCAGCAGTTTACTGGGTGGGGAACAGCCCCAGCATTTT. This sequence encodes CASSLLGGEQPQHF.

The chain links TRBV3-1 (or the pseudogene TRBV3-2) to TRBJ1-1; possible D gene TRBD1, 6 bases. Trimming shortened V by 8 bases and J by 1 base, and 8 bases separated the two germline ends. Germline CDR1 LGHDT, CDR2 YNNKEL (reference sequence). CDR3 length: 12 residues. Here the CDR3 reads CASRQANTEAFF. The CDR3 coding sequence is TGTGCCAGCCGACAGGCGAACACTGAAGCTTTCTTT.

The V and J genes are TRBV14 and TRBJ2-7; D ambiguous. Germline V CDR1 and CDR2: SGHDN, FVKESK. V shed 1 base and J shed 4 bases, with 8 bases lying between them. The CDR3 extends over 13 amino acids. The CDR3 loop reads CASSQATEYEQYF. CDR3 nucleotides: TGTGCCAGCAGCCAAGCGACGGAATACGAGCAGTACTTC.

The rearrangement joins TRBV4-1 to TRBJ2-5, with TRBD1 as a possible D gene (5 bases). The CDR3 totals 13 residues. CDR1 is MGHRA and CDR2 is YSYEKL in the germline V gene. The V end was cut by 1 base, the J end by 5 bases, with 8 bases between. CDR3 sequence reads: CASSQGTYETQYF. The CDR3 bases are TGCGCCAGCAGCCAAGGGACATACGAGACCCAGTACTTC.

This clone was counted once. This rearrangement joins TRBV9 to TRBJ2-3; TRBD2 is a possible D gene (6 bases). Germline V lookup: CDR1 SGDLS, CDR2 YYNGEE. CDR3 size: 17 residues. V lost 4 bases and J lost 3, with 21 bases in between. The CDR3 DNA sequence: TGTGCCAGCAGCCCCGGGGGAATTACTCTTCCGACAGATACGCAGTATTTT. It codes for CASSPGGITLPTDTQYF.

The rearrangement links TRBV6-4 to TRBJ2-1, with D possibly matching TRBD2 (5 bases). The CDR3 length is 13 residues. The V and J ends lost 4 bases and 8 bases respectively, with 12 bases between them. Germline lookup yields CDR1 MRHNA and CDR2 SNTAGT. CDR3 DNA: TGTGCCAGCAGTGTGGACCGGGGTCATGAGCAGTTCTTC. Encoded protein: CASSVDRGHEQFF.

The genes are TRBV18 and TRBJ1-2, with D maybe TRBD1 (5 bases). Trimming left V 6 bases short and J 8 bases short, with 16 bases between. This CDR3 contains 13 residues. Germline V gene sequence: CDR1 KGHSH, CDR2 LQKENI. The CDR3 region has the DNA TGTGCCAGCTCGTTGGCTCAGGGAGCGGGCTACACCTTC. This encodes CASSLAQGAGYTF. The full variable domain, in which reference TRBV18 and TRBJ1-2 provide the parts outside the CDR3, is NAGVMQNPRHLVRRRGQEARLRCSPMKGHSHVYWYRQLPEEGLKFMVYLQKENIIDESGMPKERFSAEFPKEGPSILRIQQVVRGDSAAYFCASSLAQGAGYTFGSGTRLTVV.

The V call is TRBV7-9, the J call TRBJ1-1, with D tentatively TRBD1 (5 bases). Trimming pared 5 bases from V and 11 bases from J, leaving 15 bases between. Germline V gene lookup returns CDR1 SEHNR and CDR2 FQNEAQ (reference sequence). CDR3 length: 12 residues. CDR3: CASSTTGLGAFF. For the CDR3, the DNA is TGTGCCAGCAGCACTACAGGCCTGGGGGCTTTCTTT.

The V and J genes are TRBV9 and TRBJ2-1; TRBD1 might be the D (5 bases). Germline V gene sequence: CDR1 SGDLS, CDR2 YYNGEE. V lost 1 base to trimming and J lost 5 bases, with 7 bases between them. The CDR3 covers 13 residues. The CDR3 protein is CASSVWGHNEQFF. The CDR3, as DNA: TGTGCCAGCAGCGTATGGGGCCACAATGAGCAGTTCTTC.